The clone carrying this T cell receptor beta chain was counted ten times or more. Its specificity is unknown. These data come from a study of CD8 T cells in ankylosing spondylitis. 5'-RACE, quantitative and with molecular barcodes, yielded the TCR beta libraries. One entry per CDR3 protein results from TCRdb running MiXCR on the 5' RACE reads. The repertoire has some 120,000 distinct CDR3 sequences, 7% of them found once; the top ten carry about 12%. V lost 0 bases and J lost 8; bases outside the gene matches: 3. Germline assignment: CDR1 SQVTM and CDR2 ANQGSEA. The CDR3 sequence is 12 residues long. Study observations and caveats: Ankylosing spondylitis blood appeared to carry a characteristic TCR beta motif of several highly homologous variants. Researchers reportedly found disease-linked clones significantly enriched in matched ankylosing spondylitis synovial fluid.

Source material: blood, either unsorted or a sorted T cell fraction (not recorded which). The chain joins TRBV29-1 to TRBJ1-2, with 7 bases aligning to TRBD1. This TCR was recovered from a male donor with ankylosing spondylitis or in good health (not recorded which). The CDR3 is CSVEDQGGGYTF. CDR3 coding DNA: TGCAGCGTTGAAGATCAGGGGGGAGGCTACACCTTC. Full variable domain (outside the CDR3, taken from reference TRBV29-1 and TRBJ1-2): SAVISQKPSRDICQRGTSLTIQCQVDSQVTMMFWYRQQPGQSLTLIATANQGSEATYESGFVIDKFPISRPNLTFSTLTVSNMSPEDSSIYLCSVEDQGGGYTFGSGTRLTVV.